These 21 T cell receptor beta chains were sequenced from one sample in a study of long-term antiretroviral therapy in people with HIV. Running of the v3.0 immunoSEQ assay took place at survey level. Profiling relied on immunoSEQ multiplex PCR, and the TCRdb table lists in-frame clones only, not all of them. The repertoire holds under 30,000 clones, with 80% as singletons. Sequences were derived from unsorted PBMCs, sampled 0.3 years after starting antiretroviral therapy. The source is a man aged 35-49 years with HIV.

This clone was recorded only once. The DNA for the CDR3 is TGTGCCAGCAGTTCCTATGGACAGGCTCTGTATGGCTACACCTTC. Its translation: CASSSYGQALYGYTF. This rearrangement joins TRBV27 to TRBJ1-2; 7 nucleotides line up with TRBD1. V shed 4 bases, J shed 5 bases, and the junction held 10 bases outside the gene matches. This CDR3 contains 15 residues. Germline loops: CDR1 MNHEY, CDR2 SMNVEV (reference sequence).

The J gene is TRBJ1-2, the V gene TRBV5-6; 11 bases agree with TRBD1. Trimming at V came to 0 bases and at J to 3 bases, leaving 1 base not matched to a gene. CDR3 length equals 15 residues. Germline CDR1 SGHDT, CDR2 YYEEEE. The CDR3 DNA is TGTGCCAGCAGCTTGGGGACAGGGGGCTACTATGGCTACACCTTC. Its translation: CASSLGTGGYYGYTF.

This sequence joins TRBV19 and TRBJ1-2, with TRBD1 identical over 7 bases. After removal of 6 bases from V and 4 bases from J, the junction contained 8 bases not matched to a gene. In germline, CDR1 is LNHDA, CDR2 SQIVND (reference sequence). The length of the CDR3 is 14 residues. CDR3 sequence reads: CASSPRQGGYGYTF. DNA for the CDR3: TGTGCCAGTAGCCCCCGACAGGGCGGCTATGGCTACACCTTC.

This rearrangement joins TRBV9 to TRBJ2-1, with D unresolved. Germline V gene sequence: CDR1 SGDLS, CDR2 YYNGEE. CDR3 length equals 13 residues. V was clipped by 0 bases and J by 6 bases, with 7 bases between them. The CDR3 DNA reads TGTGCCAGCAGCGTAGCCGGGCCCAATGAGCAGTTCTTC. This translates into CASSVAGPNEQFF. The full variable domain, with the rest looked up from reference TRBV9 and TRBJ2-1, is DSGVTQTPKHLITATGQRVTLRCSPRSGDLSVYWYQQSLDQGLQFLIQYYNGEERAKGNILERFSAQQFPDLHSELNLSSLELGDSALYFCASSVAGPNEQFFGPGTRLTVL.

This chain links TRBV19 with TRBJ1-1; D remains ambiguous. The CDR3 is 11 residues long. V lost 8 bases to trimming and J lost 6 bases, with 10 bases between them. Germline CDR1 LNHDA, CDR2 SQIVND (reference sequence). The CDR3 nucleotides are TGTGCCAGTGCCCTAGGGTCTGAAGCTTTCTTT. It codes for CASALGSEAFF.

J is TRBJ1-4 and V is TRBV4-3; tentatively, D is TRBD1 (5 bases). V lost 4 bases, J lost 8 bases, and 14 bases lay in between. Looked up from germline, CDR1 is LGHNA and CDR2 is YSLEER. CDR3 length: 14 amino acids. The CDR3 is CASSPQPRGEKLFF. The DNA for the CDR3 is TGCGCCAGCAGCCCCCAGCCGAGGGGCGAAAAACTGTTTTTT.

The genes are TRBV4-3 and TRBJ2-1; D unresolved. CDR3 length: 12 residues. Trimming shortened V by 2 bases and J by 7 bases, and 6 bases separated the two germline ends. Germline loops: CDR1 LGHNA, CDR2 YSLEER. As DNA, the CDR3 is TGCGCCAGCAGCCAATCTGCGAATGAGCAGTTCTTC. This codes for CASSQSANEQFF.

CDR3 amino acids: CASSQEGLAGDPGELFF. Here the CDR3 DNA reads TGCGCCAGCAGCCAAGAAGGACTAGCGGGAGACCCCGGGGAGCTGTTTTTT. The V call is TRBV4-3, the J call TRBJ2-2; TRBD2 agrees at 13 bases. Germline V gives CDR1 LGHNA, CDR2 YSLEER. CDR3 length: 17 residues. Germline trimming cut 0 bases from V and 6 bases from J; bases unmatched to any gene: 4.

This chain links TRBV29-1 with TRBJ2-2, with no clear D. V was cut by 3 bases and J by 1 base, with 9 bases left in between. In germline, CDR1 is SQVTM, CDR2 ANQGSEA. This CDR3 is built from 14 residues. The CDR3 DNA reads as TGCAGCGTTGATTCTGGCGGGAACACCGGGGAGCTGTTTTTT. This translates into CSVDSGGNTGELFF.

CDR3: CSVEGTYYGYTF. The CDR3 DNA sequence: TGCAGCGTCGAGGGGACGTACTATGGCTACACCTTC. The chain combines TRBV29-1 with TRBJ1-2; weak D call: TRBD1 (5 bases). Between the trimmed V and J ends, which lost 6 bases and 3 bases, there was a span of 11 bases. The CDR3 has 12 amino acids. Germline V CDR1 and CDR2: SQVTM, ANQGSEA.

The V call is TRBV5-1, the J call TRBJ2-7; 9 bases are shared with TRBD2. The CDR3 extends over 15 amino acids. In germline, CDR1 is SGHRS, CDR2 YFSETQ. J gave up 6 bases and V 0 bases, and 7 bases lay outside the gene matches. CDR3 bases: TGCGCCAGCAGCTTGGAGCGGGGGGCTGGACCCGAGCAGTACTTC. It specifies CASSLERGAGPEQYF.

CDR3 in amino acids: CASSKEYTDTQYF. CDR3 DNA sequence: TGTGCCAGCAGCAAAGAGTATACAGATACGCAGTATTTT. The chain joins TRBV21-1 to TRBJ2-3. TRBV21-1 is designated a pseudogene. There are 13 residues in the CDR3.

This clone was detected only a few times. CDR3 region: CARFDRGDTGELFF. CDR3 DNA: TGTGCCAGGTTTGACAGGGGAGACACCGGGGAGCTGTTTTTT. This chain connects TRBV21-1 to TRBJ2-2; the D call TRBD1 from the table was never checked on the DNA. TRBV21-1 counts as a pseudogene. The CDR3 extends over 14 amino acids.

The chain has TRBV6-5 and TRBJ2-7, with 8 bases aligning to TRBD1. CDR1 is MNHEY, CDR2 SVGAGI, per germline. The ends lost 6 bases at V and 6 bases at J; junction bases unmatched: 10. The CDR3 totals 14 residues. CDR3 bases: TGTGCCAGCAGAACCGGGACAGGCCCTCTCGAGCAGTACTTC. Protein product: CASRTGTGPLEQYF.

The J gene is TRBJ1-4, the V gene TRBV15, with D possibly TRBD1 on 5 matching bases. Per germline, CDR1 LNHNV and CDR2 YYDKDF (reference sequence). V lost 0 bases to trimming and J lost 0 bases, with 26 bases between them. The CDR3 spans 22 residues. The CDR3 loop reads CATSRDSFAVAGKSPTNEKLFF. The DNA for the CDR3 is TGTGCCACCAGCAGAGATTCGTTCGCGGTGGCAGGGAAGTCCCCAACTAATGAAAAACTGTTTTTT.

The gene calls are TRBV6-4 and TRBJ2-3; maybe TRBD1 (6 bases). With 6 bases removed from V and 2 bases from J, the gap between germline ends came to 9 bases. CDR3 length: 13 amino acids. Germline values: CDR1 MRHNA, CDR2 SNTAGT. The CDR3 loop is CASSTGFTDTQYF. The CDR3 nucleotides are TGTGCCAGCAGCACAGGGTTCACAGATACGCAGTATTTT.

The chain links TRBV15 to TRBJ2-6; D is uncertain. The V end was cut by 5 bases, the J end by 4 bases, with 12 bases between. The CDR3 spans 15 residues. Germline V gives CDR1 LNHNV, CDR2 YYDKDF (reference sequence). The CDR3 sequence: CATSETDVGANVLTF. In DNA form, the CDR3 reads TGTGCCACCAGCGAGACGGATGTGGGGGCCAACGTCCTGACTTTC.

The count of this clone is one. The chain joins TRBV4-3 to TRBJ1-1, with D uncertain. Germline lookup yields CDR1 LGHNA and CDR2 YSLEER. The CDR3 is 15 amino acids. V was cut by 0 bases and J by 0 bases, with 8 bases left in between. CDR3 sequence: CASSQDSGVNTEAFF. CDR3 sequence (DNA): TGCGCCAGCAGCCAAGATTCCGGGGTGAACACTGAAGCTTTCTTT.

The chain has TRBV9 and TRBJ2-7; a weak D match, TRBD2 (5 bases). Germline V gene data show CDR1 as SGDLS and CDR2 as YYNGEE. The CDR3 sequence is 14 residues long. The V and J ends lost 3 bases and 6 bases respectively, with 16 bases between them. CDR3 region: CASSAFDHRGEQYF. The CDR3 nucleotides read TGTGCCAGCAGCGCCTTCGATCACCGGGGCGAGCAGTACTTC.

The chain uses TRBV23-1 and TRBJ2-2; D possibly uses TRBD1 or TRBD2 (5 bases each). TRBV23-1 is an open reading frame, and its role is uncertain. Between the trimmed V and J ends, which lost 0 bases and 4 bases, there was a span of 12 bases. CDR3 length: 16 amino acids. CDR3 nucleotides: TGCGCCAGCAGTCAATCATCCAGGGCGGGCACCGGGGAGCTGTTTTTT. It is translated as CASSQSSRAGTGELFF.

The chain uses TRBV6-6 and TRBJ1-2; D is perhaps TRBD1 (6 bases). V was trimmed by 5 bases and J by 2 bases, leaving 9 bases between them. CDR3 length: 13 residues. In germline, CDR1 is MNHNY, CDR2 SVGAGI (reference sequence). Here the CDR3 DNA reads TGTGCCAGCAGTCCTACAGGGAACTATGGCTACACCTTC. This sequence encodes CASSPTGNYGYTF.